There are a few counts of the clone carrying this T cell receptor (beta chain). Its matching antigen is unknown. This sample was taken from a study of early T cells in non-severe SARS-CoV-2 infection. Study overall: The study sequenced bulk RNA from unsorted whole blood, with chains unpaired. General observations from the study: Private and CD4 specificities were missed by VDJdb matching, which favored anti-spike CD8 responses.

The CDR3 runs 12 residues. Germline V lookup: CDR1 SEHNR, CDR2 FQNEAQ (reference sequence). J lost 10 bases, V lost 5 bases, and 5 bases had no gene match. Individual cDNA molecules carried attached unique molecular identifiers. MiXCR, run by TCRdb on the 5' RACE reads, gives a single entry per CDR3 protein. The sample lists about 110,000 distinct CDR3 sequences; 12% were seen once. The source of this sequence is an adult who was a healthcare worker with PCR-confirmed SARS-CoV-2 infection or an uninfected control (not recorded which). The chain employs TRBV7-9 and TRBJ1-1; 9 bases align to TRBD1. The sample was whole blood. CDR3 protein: CASSAIQGAAFF. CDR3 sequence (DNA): TGTGCCAGCAGCGCAATACAGGGGGCAGCTTTCTTT.